This is a list of T cell receptor beta chains from one sample in a study of shared clonotypes between healthy human individuals. Clones were read by immunoSEQ multiplex PCR, and TCRdb kept only the in-frame ones, dropping some. The sample lists 2 million to 2.5 million clones; about 95% were seen once. The specimen sequenced was naive CD8+ T cells sorted from blood. These receptors were taken from a young man in good health. CDR3s leave out the opening cysteine and the closing phenylalanine or tryptophan. Only part of the rows carry a size: once, few, many, or a class if the clone is expanded.

. | TRBV7-9 | ASSLGVSPEEQY
. | TRBV6-5 | ASSYSGALDYGYT
. | TRBV27 | ASSFSDSRYEQY
. | TRBV5-4 | ASSSDTSYEQY
. | TRBV30 | AWIARGPSSYNEQF
. | TRBV4-2 | ASSQGGTGYT
. | TRBV27 | ASSWGTDTEAF
. | TRBV27 | ASSSLAATETQY
. | TRBV10-2 | ASSEGHGAMEQY
. | TRBV7-8 | ASSFLQENTGELF
. | TRBV7-2 | ASSFPFSAMGSSYNEQF
. | TRBV7-2 | ASSGQGYEQY
. | TRBV2 | ASRYAGQRTEAF
. | TRBV15 | ATSRDLGLQGHVQY
. | TRBV4-1 | ASSQLNTGELF
. | TRBV6-1 | ASTLTGRSEAF
. | TRBV30 | AWIPPQKLAEQF
. | TRBV28 | ASSDRQGAGEQY
. | TRBV25-1 | ASSEVSGETQY
. | TRBV25-1 | ASIGFSTYEQY
. | TRBV7-9 | ASSPGPAYEQY
. | TRBV12-5 | ASGLPADTPSTYNEQF
. | TRBV28 | ASSFLPRDRAYYEQY
. | TRBV19 | ASSTGGDEQF
. | TRBV5-6 | ASSSGQGMVSYEQY
. | TRBV27 | ASRLAGAGETQY
. | TRBV29-1 | SVGETQY
. | TRBV10-3 | AISGDGQHGELF
once | TRBV21-1 | ASSKPPTRSAQY
few | TRBV5-5 | ASSWGVGYEQY
. | TRBV2 | ASSEMGQALYNQPQH
. | TRBV4-1 | ASSLLDGREQY
. | TRBV29-1 | SAGWEPNEQF
. | TRBV4-1 | ASSQDRTGTGSSYEQY
. | TRBV9 | ASSVGMSNQPQH
. | TRBV6-6 | ASITWGLNTEAF
. | TRBV7-2 | ASSLGNTIY
. | TRBV28 | ASSSPPGTATNEKLF
. | TRBV29-1 | SIDLNTEAF
. | TRBV11-2 | ASSLGDTGEQY
. | TRBV28 | ATHPAGQAQAF
once | TRBV9 | ASSVQTSGGYQETQY
. | TRBV7-9 | ASSLARLEDYEQY
. | TRBV5-4 | ASSSGLAGVFVPEETQY
. | TRBV5-5 | ASSLIEWEQY
. | TRBV4-1 | ASSLIHQGGETQY
. | TRBV28 | ASSPSEGSTDTQY
. | TRBV7-9 | ASSLVGTGPSYNEQF
. | TRBV2 | AIPGQVSYEQY
. | TRBV7-9 | ASSETNEKLF
once | TRBV27 | ASSLAGLSEQY
. | TRBV5-5 | ASSLLAAGGSYEQY
. | TRBV27 | ASGGQGGYGYT
. | TRBV30 | AWSPGQGASPQH
. | TRBV9 | ASSVEIASLYNEQF
. | TRBV4-1 | ASSYRLGMNTGELF
. | TRBV7-9 | ASGVNEQF
. | TRBV28 | ASSLEQTPYEQY
. | TRBV7-8 | ASSLPEGGPYGYT